Presented here are 26 T cell receptor beta chains from one specimen sequenced in a study of cytomegalovirus exposure and HLA in healthy donors listed by TCRdb under 2017. Libraries were prepared through the immunoSEQ multiplex PCR assay. For the multiplex PCR, a mixture combining 60 forward primers for TCR Vbeta segments and 13 reverse primers for TCR Jbeta segments was used. As stored in TCRdb, this immuneACCESS dataset retains in-frame rearrangements with V and J assigned. A fraction of the clones does not appear; measured against another copy, unresolved V genes explain less than half of the discrepancy, and the remainder lacks a known reason. The sample yields 150,000 to 250,000 clones; 79% were counted once. The ten largest clones represent 1.5% of the sample. The specimen sequenced was PBMCs. These receptors originate from a girl aged 10 to 17 in good health and CMV-seropositive.

The chain carries TRBV5-8 and TRBJ2-4; 9 bases line up with TRBD1. From germline, CDR1 is SGHTS and CDR2 YDEGEE. The CDR3 totals 17 residues. V lost 3 bases, J lost 7 bases, and 14 bases stayed unmatched. CDR3 in DNA: TGTGCCAGCAGCTCGTCTAACTTTGGGGGACAGGGTAACATTCAGTACTTC. Protein product: CASSSSNFGGQGNIQYF.

The chain uses TRBV5-4 and TRBJ2-1; TRBD2 agrees at 9 bases. Trimming at V came to 3 bases and at J to 0 bases, leaving 1 base not matched to a gene. Germline CDR1 is SGHNT and CDR2 is YYREEE (reference sequence). This CDR3 has 15 amino acids. CDR3 coding DNA: TGTGCCAGCAGCTCACTAGCGGGCTCCTACAATGAGCAGTTCTTC. Its protein is CASSSLAGSYNEQFF.

This clone appeared a few times. This chain connects TRBV29-1 to TRBJ1-1; tentative D call: TRBD1 (5 bases). Trimming pared 7 bases from V and 8 bases from J, leaving 11 bases between. CDR3 length: 10 residues. CDR1 and CDR2 (germline): SQVTM, ANQGSEA. The CDR3 sequence is CSASDREAFF. CDR3 bases: TGCAGCGCTTCAGACAGAGAAGCTTTCTTT.

This chain links TRBV5-6 with TRBJ1-5; the match to TRBD1 covers 7 bases. The germline V gene encodes CDR1 SGHDT and CDR2 YYEEEE. The CDR3 is made up of 15 amino acids. The V and J ends lost 0 bases and 7 bases, in that order; junction bases with no gene match: 7. The CDR3 sequence: CASSLGAGGGQPQHF. CDR3 nucleotide sequence: TGTGCCAGCAGCTTGGGTGCAGGGGGAGGCCAGCCCCAGCATTTT.

In DNA, the CDR3 is TGCGCCAGCAGCTTGGCCCCGGCGGGGGGCCCCTACAATGAGCAGTTCTTC. This encodes CASSLAPAGGPYNEQFF. This sequence joins TRBV5-1 and TRBJ2-1; 8 nucleotides agree with TRBD2. Germline CDR1 SGHRS, CDR2 YFSETQ. Trimming removed 0 bases from V and 2 bases from J; junction bases left unmatched: 7. This CDR3 region has 17 residues. Combining the CDR3 with reference TRBV5-1 and TRBJ2-1 gives the whole variable domain KAGVTQTPRYLIKTRGQQVTLSCSPISGHRSVSWYQQTPGQGLQFLFEYFSETQRNKGNFPGRFSGRQFSNSRSEMNVSTLELGDSALYLCASSLAPAGGPYNEQFFGPGTRLTVL.

The chain recombines TRBV4-2 with TRBJ2-7; D perhaps matches TRBD2 (5 bases). The germline V gene has CDR1 LGHNA and CDR2 YNFKEQ. V was pared by 4 bases and J by 3 bases, with 16 bases between. The CDR3 runs 15 residues. The CDR3 DNA reads as TGTGCCAGCAGCCTCAGCCCCGAGGGTTACTACGAGCAGTACTTC. This gives the protein CASSLSPEGYYEQYF.

This clone was counted a few times. The rearrangement joins TRBV25-1 to TRBJ1-5; D might be TRBD1 (5 bases). In germline, CDR1 is MGHDK, CDR2 SYGVNS. This CDR3 has 15 residues. The V and J ends lost 5 bases and 3 bases respectively, with 14 bases between them. The CDR3 region has the DNA TGTGCCAGCAGTAGGGGAGGGGTGGACAATCAGCCCCAGCATTTT. It codes for CASSRGGVDNQPQHF.

The chain links TRBV10-3 to TRBJ1-6; 7 bases match TRBD1. CDR3 length equals 13 residues. With V trimmed by 5 bases and J by 7 bases, 2 bases remained unmatched. In germline, CDR1 is ENHRY, CDR2 SYGVKD. The CDR3 here is CAISQGGNSPLHF. In nucleotides, the CDR3 is TGTGCCATCAGTCAGGGGGGCAATTCACCCCTCCACTTT.

This chain joins TRBV30 and TRBJ2-1; 15 bases line up with TRBD2. Unmatched junction bases numbered 10, after V lost 3 bases and J lost 13 bases. Germline V gives CDR1 GTSNPN, CDR2 SVGIG (reference sequence). CDR3 length: 15 residues. CDR3 in amino acids: CAWREGLAGGPGQFF. DNA of the CDR3: TGTGCCTGGAGAGAGGGACTAGCGGGGGGTCCTGGTCAGTTCTTC.

CDR3 DNA sequence: TGTGCCAGCAGCTTACTTAGCGGGGGAACCTACAATGAGCAGTTCTTC. Its protein is CASSLLSGGTYNEQFF. The chain is built from TRBV7-2 and TRBJ2-1; TRBD2 agrees at 9 bases. The CDR3 totals 16 residues. V dropped 2 bases and J dropped 2; count of bases not matched to a gene: 4. CDR1 is SGHTA and CDR2 is FQGNSA in the germline V gene.

This sequence joins TRBV6-1 and TRBJ2-7; 7 bases align to TRBD1. After removal of 2 bases from V and 2 bases from J, the junction contained 6 bases not matched to a gene. Germline CDR1 reads MNHNS; CDR2 reads SASEGT. The CDR3 extends over 15 amino acids. The CDR3 is CASSEPGQLTYEQYF. CDR3 DNA: TGTGCCAGCAGTGAACCGGGACAGCTCACCTACGAGCAGTACTTC.

This rearrangement joins TRBV5-1 to TRBJ2-1, with TRBD2 matching over 8 bases. The germline V gene encodes CDR1 SGHRS and CDR2 YFSETQ. V lost 1 base to trimming and J lost 8 bases; unmatched junction nucleotides: 8. This CDR3 is 15 amino acids long. Here the CDR3 DNA reads TGCGCCAGCAGCTTGACTCGGGGGGGGCAGGATGAGCAGTTCTTC. It codes for CASSLTRGGQDEQFF. Combining the CDR3 with reference TRBV5-1 and TRBJ2-1 gives the whole variable domain KAGVTQTPRYLIKTRGQQVTLSCSPISGHRSVSWYQQTPGQGLQFLFEYFSETQRNKGNFPGRFSGRQFSNSRSEMNVSTLELGDSALYLCASSLTRGGQDEQFFGPGTRLTVL.

The chain links TRBV12-2 to TRBJ2-5; TRBD2, the table's D call, was not compared with the DNA. TRBV12-2 is a pseudogene. There are 17 residues in the CDR3. CDR3 nucleotides: TGTGCAAGTCGCTTAGAATCCCTAGCGGGGGACCAAGAGACCCAGTACTTC. It specifies CASRLESLAGDQETQYF.

V gene TRBV5-1 combines with J gene TRBJ2-3, with 9 bases lining up with TRBD2. The CDR3 has 16 amino acids. Germline V lookup: CDR1 SGHRS, CDR2 YFSETQ. V was clipped by 0 bases and J by 1 base; unmatched bases: 3. The CDR3 DNA sequence: TGCGCCAGCAGCTTGGGTTCTAGCGGGGGCACAGATACGCAGTATTTT. Encoded protein: CASSLGSSGGTDTQYF.

The chain links TRBV19 to TRBJ1-2; 11 positions match TRBD1. The germline V gene encodes CDR1 LNHDA and CDR2 SQIVND (reference sequence). Trimming cost V 5 bases and J 9 bases; bases outside gene matches: 5. CDR3 length equals 13 residues. The CDR3 DNA sequence: TGTGCCAGTAGTCCCGGGACAGGGGGGAGCTACACCTTC. Its protein is CASSPGTGGSYTF.

The chain has TRBV7-7 and TRBJ2-1; weak D call: TRBD1 (5 bases). CDR1 is SSHAT and CDR2 is FNYEAQ in the germline V gene (reference sequence). CDR3 length: 14 residues. Between the trimmed V and J ends, which lost 1 base and 9 bases, there was a span of 13 bases. The DNA for the CDR3 is TGTGCCAGCAGCTTAGAGAGCAGGGCCGGTGAGCAGTTCTTC. It translates to CASSLESRAGEQFF.

This clone was recorded a few times. J is TRBJ1-5 and V is TRBV21-1; TRBD1 is taken as the D call from the table, unchecked against the DNA. TRBV21-1 is a recognized pseudogene. The CDR3 covers 19 residues. The CDR3 DNA reads as TGTGCCAGCAGCAGAGGACGACAGGGCCGGTTGGCTAGCAATCAGCCCCAGCATTTT. Its protein product is CASSRGRQGRLASNQPQHF.

In its sample, this clone was seen a few times. This rearrangement joins TRBV21-1 to TRBJ2-7; the table gives TRBD2 as D, unverified against the DNA. TRBV21-1 is deemed a pseudogene. The CDR3 contains 12 residues. The CDR3 sequence is CASGGGVYEQYF. The CDR3 coding sequence is TGTGCCAGCGGGGGAGGGGTTTACGAGCAGTACTTC.

This chain joins TRBV10-3 and TRBJ2-2, with D perhaps TRBD1 (6 bases). This CDR3 is 14 amino acids long. Germline CDR1 ENHRY, CDR2 SYGVKD. The V and J ends lost 6 bases and 1 base respectively, with 9 bases between them. The CDR3 DNA sequence: TGTGCCATCAGACCGGGACAGAACACCGGGGAGCTGTTTTTT. Its translation: CAIRPGQNTGELFF.

This clone was picked up one time. V and J are TRBV4-3 and TRBJ2-3, with 8 positions matching TRBD2. The CDR3 has 16 residues. Looked up from germline, CDR1 is LGHNA and CDR2 is YSLEER. V was clipped by 1 base and J by 4 bases; unmatched bases: 7. The CDR3 DNA is TGCGCCAGCAGCCAAGTCCCCGCTAGCGGGTCAGATACGCAGTATTTT. Protein product: CASSQVPASGSDTQYF.

A few counts support this clone. This rearrangement joins TRBV7-2 to TRBJ1-2; D call uncertain. Trimming took 1 base from V and 2 from J, leaving 14 bases between them. The CDR3 is made up of 16 amino acids. Germline lookup yields CDR1 SGHTA and CDR2 FQGNSA. For the CDR3, the DNA is TGTGCCAGCAGCTTAGAGCCGAGGAGAGGGAACTATGGCTACACCTTC. Translated: CASSLEPRRGNYGYTF.

J is TRBJ2-7 and V is TRBV10-3; perhaps TRBD2 as D (5 bases). V lost 3 bases and J lost 3, with 12 bases in between. The germline V gene has CDR1 ENHRY and CDR2 SYGVKD. The CDR3 has 14 residues. The CDR3, as DNA: TGTGCCATCAGTGACGACGGGAAAATCTACGAGCAGTACTTC. Its protein is CAISDDGKIYEQYF.

The V gene is TRBV4-3, the J gene TRBJ2-3; a weak D match, TRBD2 (7 bases). This CDR3 comprises 14 residues. The germline CDR1 and CDR2 sequences are LGHNA and YSLEER. The V and J ends lost 3 bases and 4 bases respectively, with 11 bases between them. CDR3 loop: CASSHGGLSDTQYF. In nucleotides, the CDR3 is TGCGCCAGCAGCCACGGGGGGCTATCAGATACGCAGTATTTT.

The table lists this clone with a few counts. The chain joins TRBV5-1 to TRBJ2-7; 8 bases align to TRBD1. CDR1 and CDR2 from the germline V gene are SGHRS and YFSETQ. This CDR3 is 17 amino acids long. The J segment lost 3 bases and the V segment lost 2 bases, leaving 13 bases of the junction unmatched. The chain's CDR3 is CASSFKKLGTGDYEQYF. The CDR3 bases are TGCGCCAGCAGCTTTAAGAAGCTGGGGACAGGCGACTACGAGCAGTACTTC. The complete variable domain, with remaining parts taken from reference TRBV5-1 and TRBJ2-7, reads KAGVTQTPRYLIKTRGQQVTLSCSPISGHRSVSWYQQTPGQGLQFLFEYFSETQRNKGNFPGRFSGRQFSNSRSEMNVSTLELGDSALYLCASSFKKLGTGDYEQYFGPGTRLTVT.

The gene calls are TRBV7-8 and TRBJ2-7; D not certain. CDR3 length: 14 residues. CDR1 SGHVS and CDR2 FQNEAQ come from the germline V gene. Trimming shortened V by 1 base and J by 3 bases, and 10 bases separated the two germline ends. The CDR3 DNA reads TGTGCCAGCAGCTTAGATCCTGGCGGCTACGAGCAGTACTTC. This gives the protein CASSLDPGGYEQYF.

V and J are TRBV5-4 and TRBJ1-2; 7 bases fit TRBD1. The CDR3 is 15 amino acids. Trimming removed 4 bases from V and 5 bases from J; junction bases left unmatched: 11. Germline V CDR1 and CDR2: SGHNT, YYREEE (reference sequence). CDR3 in amino acids: CASSRDGGGGYGYTF. The CDR3 DNA reads TGTGCCAGCAGCAGGGACGGAGGGGGCGGGTATGGCTACACCTTC.